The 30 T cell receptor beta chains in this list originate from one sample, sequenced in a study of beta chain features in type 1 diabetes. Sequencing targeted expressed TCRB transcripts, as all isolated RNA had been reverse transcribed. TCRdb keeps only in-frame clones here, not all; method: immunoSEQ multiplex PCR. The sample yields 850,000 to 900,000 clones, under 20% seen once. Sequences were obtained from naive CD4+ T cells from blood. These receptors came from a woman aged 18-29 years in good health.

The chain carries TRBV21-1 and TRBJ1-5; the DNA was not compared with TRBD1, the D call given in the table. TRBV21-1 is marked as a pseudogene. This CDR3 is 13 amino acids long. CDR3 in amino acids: CAIRQRRNQPQHF. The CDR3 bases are TGTGCCATCCGACAGAGACGAAATCAGCCCCAGCATTTT.

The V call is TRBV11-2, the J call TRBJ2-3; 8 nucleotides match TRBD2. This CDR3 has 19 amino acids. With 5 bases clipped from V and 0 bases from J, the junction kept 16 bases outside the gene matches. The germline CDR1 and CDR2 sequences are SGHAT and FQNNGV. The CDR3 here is CASSPASGSAPSSTDTQYF. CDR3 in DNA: TGTGCCAGCAGCCCAGCCAGCGGGAGTGCCCCCAGTAGCACAGATACGCAGTATTTT. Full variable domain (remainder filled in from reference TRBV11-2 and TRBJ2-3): EAGVAQSPRYKIIEKRQSVAFWCNPISGHATLYWYQQILGQGPKLLIQFQNNGVVDDSQLPKDRFSAERLKGVDSTLKIQPAKLEDSAVYLCASSPASGSAPSSTDTQYFGPGTRLTVL.

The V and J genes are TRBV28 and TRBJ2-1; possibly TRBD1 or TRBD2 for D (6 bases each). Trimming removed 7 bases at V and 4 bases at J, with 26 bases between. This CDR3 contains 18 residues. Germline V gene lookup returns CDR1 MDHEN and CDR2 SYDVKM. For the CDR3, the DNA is TGTGCCAGCAAGGACTACAATAGGGGGACCATCAAATACAATGAGCAGTTCTTC. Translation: CASKDYNRGTIKYNEQFF. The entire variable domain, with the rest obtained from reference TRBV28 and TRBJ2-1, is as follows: DVKVTQSSRYLVKRTGEKVFLECVQDMDHENMFWYRQDPGLGLRLIYFSYDVKMKEKGDIPEGYSVSREKKERFSLILESASTNQTSMYLCASKDYNRGTIKYNEQFFGPGTRLTVL.

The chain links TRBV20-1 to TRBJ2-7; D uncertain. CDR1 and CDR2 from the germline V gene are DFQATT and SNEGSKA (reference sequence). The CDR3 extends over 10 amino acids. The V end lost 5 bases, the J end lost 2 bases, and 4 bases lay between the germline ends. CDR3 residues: CSAYAYEQYF. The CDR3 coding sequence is TGCAGTGCTTATGCCTACGAGCAGTACTTC.

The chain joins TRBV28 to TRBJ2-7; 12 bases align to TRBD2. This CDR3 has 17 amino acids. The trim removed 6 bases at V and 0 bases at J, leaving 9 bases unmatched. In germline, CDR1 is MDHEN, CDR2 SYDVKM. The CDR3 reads CASSRTLAGGTSYEQYF. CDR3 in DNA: TGTGCCAGCAGCCGTACCCTAGCGGGGGGGACCTCCTACGAGCAGTACTTC. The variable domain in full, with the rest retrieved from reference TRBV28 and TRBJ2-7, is DVKVTQSSRYLVKRTGEKVFLECVQDMDHENMFWYRQDPGLGLRLIYFSYDVKMKEKGDIPEGYSVSREKKERFSLILESASTNQTSMYLCASSRTLAGGTSYEQYFGPGTRLTVT.

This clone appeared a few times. CDR3 region: CASSFTGGPSTNQPQHF. For the CDR3, the DNA is TGTGCCAGCAGCTTTACAGGGGGCCCGTCTACTAATCAGCCCCAGCATTTT. The genes are TRBV7-9 and TRBJ1-5; TRBD1 aligns across 9 bases. Germline trimming cut 3 bases from V and 4 bases from J; bases unmatched to any gene: 10. This CDR3 spans 17 amino acids. The germline gives CDR1 SEHNR, CDR2 FQNEAQ (reference sequence).

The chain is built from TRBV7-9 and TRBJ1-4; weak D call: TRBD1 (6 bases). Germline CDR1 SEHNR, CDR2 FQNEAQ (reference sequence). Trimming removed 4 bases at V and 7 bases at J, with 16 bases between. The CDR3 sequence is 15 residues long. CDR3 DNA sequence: TGTGCCAGCAGCTCGAAGGGGGGGAGTGGTGAAAAACTGTTTTTT. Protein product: CASSSKGGSGEKLFF.

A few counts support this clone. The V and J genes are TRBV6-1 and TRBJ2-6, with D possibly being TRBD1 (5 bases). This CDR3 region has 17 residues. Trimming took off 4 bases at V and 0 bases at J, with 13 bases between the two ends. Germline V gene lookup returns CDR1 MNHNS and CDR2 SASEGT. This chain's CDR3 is CASSARVYDSGANVLTF. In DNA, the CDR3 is TGTGCCAGCAGTGCCAGGGTCTACGACTCTGGGGCCAACGTCCTGACTTTC.

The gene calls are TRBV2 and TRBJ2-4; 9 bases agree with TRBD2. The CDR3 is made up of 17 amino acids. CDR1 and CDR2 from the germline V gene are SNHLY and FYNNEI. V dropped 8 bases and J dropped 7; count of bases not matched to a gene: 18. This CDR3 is CASRGFIGGRAENIQYF. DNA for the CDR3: TGTGCCAGCCGGGGGTTTATTGGCGGGAGGGCCGAGAACATTCAGTACTTC.

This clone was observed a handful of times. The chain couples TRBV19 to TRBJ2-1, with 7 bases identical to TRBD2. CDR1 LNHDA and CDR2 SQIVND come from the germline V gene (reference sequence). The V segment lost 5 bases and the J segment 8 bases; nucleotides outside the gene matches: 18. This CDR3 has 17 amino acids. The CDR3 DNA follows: TGTGCCAGTAGTCCCCGGGCCCTAGCGGAGCATGCCGATGAGCAGTTCTTC. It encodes CASSPRALAEHADEQFF.

In DNA form, the CDR3 reads TGTGCCAGCAGTTACTCGGTGTCTAGCGGAGGATACGAGCAGTACTTC. Amino acids: CASSYSVSSGGYEQYF. The V and J genes are TRBV6-5 and TRBJ2-7; 7 positions match TRBD2. The CDR3 runs to 16 residues. Per germline, CDR1 MNHEY and CDR2 SVGAGI. The trim removed 0 bases at V and 4 bases at J, leaving 9 bases unmatched.

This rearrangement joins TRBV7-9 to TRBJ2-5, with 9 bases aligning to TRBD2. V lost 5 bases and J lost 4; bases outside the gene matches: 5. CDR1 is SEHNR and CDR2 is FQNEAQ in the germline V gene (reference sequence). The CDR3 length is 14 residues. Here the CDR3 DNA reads TGTGCCAGCAGCCCGGGACTAGCTTTAGAGACCCAGTACTTC. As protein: CASSPGLALETQYF.

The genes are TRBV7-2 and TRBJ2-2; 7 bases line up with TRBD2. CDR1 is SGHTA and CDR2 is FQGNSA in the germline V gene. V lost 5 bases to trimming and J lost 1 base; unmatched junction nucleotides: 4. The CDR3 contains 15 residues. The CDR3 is CASSRTRENTGELFF. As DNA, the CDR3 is TGTGCCAGCAGCCGGACTAGAGAGAACACCGGGGAGCTGTTTTTT. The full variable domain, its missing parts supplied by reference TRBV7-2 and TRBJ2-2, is GAGVSQSPSNKVTEKGKDVELRCDPISGHTALYWYRQSLGQGLEFLIYFQGNSAPDKSGLPSDRFSAERTGGSVSTLTIQRTQQEDSAVYLCASSRTRENTGELFFGEGSRLTVL.

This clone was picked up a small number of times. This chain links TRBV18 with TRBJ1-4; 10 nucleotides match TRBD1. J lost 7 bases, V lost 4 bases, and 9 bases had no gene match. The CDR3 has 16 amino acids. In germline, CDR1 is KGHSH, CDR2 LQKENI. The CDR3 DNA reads TGTGCCAGCTCACTCGCGCCGGGACAGGGGATTGAAAAACTGTTTTTT. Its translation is CASSLAPGQGIEKLFF.

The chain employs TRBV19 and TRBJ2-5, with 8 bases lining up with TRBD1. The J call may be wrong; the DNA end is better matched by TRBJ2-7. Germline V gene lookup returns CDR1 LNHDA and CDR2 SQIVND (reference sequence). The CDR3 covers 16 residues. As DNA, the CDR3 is TGTGCCAGTAGTATACGTTTCCTGGGACAGGCCTACGAGCAGTACTTC. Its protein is CASSIRFLGQAYEQYF.

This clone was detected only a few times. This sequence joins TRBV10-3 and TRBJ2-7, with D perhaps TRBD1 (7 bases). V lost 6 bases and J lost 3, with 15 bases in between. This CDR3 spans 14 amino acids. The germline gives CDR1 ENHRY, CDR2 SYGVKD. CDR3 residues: CAIRTAGQIYEQYF. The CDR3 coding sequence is TGTGCCATCAGGACTGCGGGACAGATCTACGAGCAGTACTTC.

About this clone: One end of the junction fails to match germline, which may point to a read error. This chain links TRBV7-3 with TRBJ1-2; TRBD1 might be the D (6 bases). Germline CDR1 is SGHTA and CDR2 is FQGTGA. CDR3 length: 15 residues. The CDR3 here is CASSLLNDGPQGLAF. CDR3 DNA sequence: TGTGCCAGCAGCTTACTAAACGACGGGCCACAGGGTCTCGCCTTC.

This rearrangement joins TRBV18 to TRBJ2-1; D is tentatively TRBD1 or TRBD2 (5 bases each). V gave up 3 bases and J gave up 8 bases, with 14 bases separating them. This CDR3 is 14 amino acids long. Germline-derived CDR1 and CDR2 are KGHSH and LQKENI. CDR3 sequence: CASSPPGGLYEQFF. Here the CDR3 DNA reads TGTGCCAGCTCACCGCCTGGGGGTCTATATGAGCAGTTCTTC.

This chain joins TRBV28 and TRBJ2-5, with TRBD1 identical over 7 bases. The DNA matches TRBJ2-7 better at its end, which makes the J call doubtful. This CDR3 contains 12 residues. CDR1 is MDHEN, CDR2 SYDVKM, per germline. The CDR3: CASGQENYEQYF. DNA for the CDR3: TGTGCCAGCGGACAGGAGAACTACGAGCAGTACTTC.

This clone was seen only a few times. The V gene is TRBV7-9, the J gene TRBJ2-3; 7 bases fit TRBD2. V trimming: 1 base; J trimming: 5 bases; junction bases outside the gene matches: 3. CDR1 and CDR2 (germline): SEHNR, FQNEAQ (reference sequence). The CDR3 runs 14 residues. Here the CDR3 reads CASSLVVAGDTQYF. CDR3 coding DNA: TGTGCCAGCAGCTTAGTTGTAGCGGGAGATACGCAGTATTTT.

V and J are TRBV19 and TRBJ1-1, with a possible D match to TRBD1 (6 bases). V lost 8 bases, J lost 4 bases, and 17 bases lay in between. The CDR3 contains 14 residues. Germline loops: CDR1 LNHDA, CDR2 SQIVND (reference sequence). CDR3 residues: CASGLRSGVTEAFF. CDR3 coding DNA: TGTGCCAGTGGCCTTCGGTCAGGGGTCACTGAAGCTTTCTTT.

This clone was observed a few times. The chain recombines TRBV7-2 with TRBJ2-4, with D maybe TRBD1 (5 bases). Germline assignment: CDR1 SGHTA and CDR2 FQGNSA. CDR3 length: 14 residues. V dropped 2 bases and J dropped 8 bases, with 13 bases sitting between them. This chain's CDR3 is CASSLIGIGDIQYF. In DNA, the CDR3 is TGTGCCAGCAGCTTAATTGGAATAGGGGACATTCAGTACTTC.

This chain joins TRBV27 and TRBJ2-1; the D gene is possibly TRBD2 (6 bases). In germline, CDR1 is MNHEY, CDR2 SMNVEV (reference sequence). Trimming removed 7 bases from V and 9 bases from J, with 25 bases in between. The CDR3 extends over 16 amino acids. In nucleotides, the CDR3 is TGTGCCAGCACCGACTTTCTAGCGATAACCGCGGGTGAGCAGTTCTTC. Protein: CASTDFLAITAGEQFF.

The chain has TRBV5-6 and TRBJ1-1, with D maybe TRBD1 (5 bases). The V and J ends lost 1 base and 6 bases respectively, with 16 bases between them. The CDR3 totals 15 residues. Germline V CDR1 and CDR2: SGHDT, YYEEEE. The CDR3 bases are TGTGCCAGCAGCTTGCAGGGAAGGCCCGCAGCTGAAGCTTTCTTT. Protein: CASSLQGRPAAEAFF.

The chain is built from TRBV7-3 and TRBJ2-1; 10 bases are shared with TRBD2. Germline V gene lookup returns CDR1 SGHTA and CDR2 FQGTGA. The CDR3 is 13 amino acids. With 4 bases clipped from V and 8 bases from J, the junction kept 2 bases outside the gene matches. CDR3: CASSSSGSYEQFF. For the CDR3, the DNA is TGTGCCAGCAGCTCTAGCGGGAGCTATGAGCAGTTCTTC.

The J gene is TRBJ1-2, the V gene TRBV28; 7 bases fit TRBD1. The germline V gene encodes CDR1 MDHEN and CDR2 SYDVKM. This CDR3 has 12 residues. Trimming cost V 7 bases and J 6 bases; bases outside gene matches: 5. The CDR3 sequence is CASTYDRDGYTF. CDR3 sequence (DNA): TGTGCCAGCACCTACGACAGGGATGGCTACACCTTC.

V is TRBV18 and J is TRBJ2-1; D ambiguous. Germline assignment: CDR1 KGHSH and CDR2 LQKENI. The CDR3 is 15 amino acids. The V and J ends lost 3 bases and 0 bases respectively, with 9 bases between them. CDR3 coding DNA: TGTGCCAGCTCACCGAGTCAACTCTCCTACAATGAGCAGTTCTTC. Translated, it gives CASSPSQLSYNEQFF.

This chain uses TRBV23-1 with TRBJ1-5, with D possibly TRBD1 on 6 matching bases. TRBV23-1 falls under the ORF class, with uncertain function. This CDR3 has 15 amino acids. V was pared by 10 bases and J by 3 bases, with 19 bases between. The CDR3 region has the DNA TGCGCCAACCGACGCGGACAGTCCCACAATCAGCCCCAGCATTTT. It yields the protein CANRRGQSHNQPQHF.

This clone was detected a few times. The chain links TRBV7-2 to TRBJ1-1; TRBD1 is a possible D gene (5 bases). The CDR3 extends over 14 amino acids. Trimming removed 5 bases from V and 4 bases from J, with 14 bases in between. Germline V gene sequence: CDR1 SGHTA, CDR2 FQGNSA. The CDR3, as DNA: TGTGCCAGCAGCGTGACAGTTCGGGGCACTGAAGCTTTCTTT. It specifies CASSVTVRGTEAFF.

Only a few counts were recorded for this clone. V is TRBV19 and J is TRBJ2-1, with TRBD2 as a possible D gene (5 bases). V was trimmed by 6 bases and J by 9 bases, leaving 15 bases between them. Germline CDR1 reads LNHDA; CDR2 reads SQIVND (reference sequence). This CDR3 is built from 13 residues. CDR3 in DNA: TGTGCCAGTAGCCAGAACGCCGGGGTTGAGCAGTTCTTC. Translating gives CASSQNAGVEQFF.